The clone carrying this TCR beta chain turned up a few times. The antigen is undetermined. Germline V lookup: CDR1 MNHEY, CDR2 SMNVEV (reference sequence). Trimming stripped 3 bases from V and 8 bases from J, with 14 bases between. This CDR3 has 14 amino acids. These data belong to a study of blood T cells in healthy people across ages. Study-level results: Age showed a roughly linear inverse relationship with TCR beta diversity per million T cells.

Together with a sample-barcoded 5' primer, a J-beta primer mix was included in a second PCR lasting about 7 to 12 cycles. Through a template-switch adaptor with 12 random nucleotides, each cDNA molecule received a tag. TCRdb reprocessed the 5' RACE reads via MiXCR and lists one record per CDR3 protein. The data hold some 1.8 million distinct CDR3 sequences, with 30% to 40% observed a single time. The TCR sequence derives from a human donor in good health. The rearrangement links TRBV27 to TRBJ2-4; possibly TRBD2 for D (6 bases). Material for sequencing was blood. The CDR3 region has the DNA TGTGCCAGCAGTTTGGCCGGGGGAAGGTACATTCAGTACTTC. Residues: CASSLAGGRYIQYF.